These 19 T cell receptor beta chains share one sample of origin, sequenced in a study of T cells in Graves' hyperthyroidism and ophthalmopathy (dated by TCRdb to the late 2010s). The library was obtained by multiplex PCR. Sequencing relied on an Illumina HiSeq 2000. The TCR beta CDR3 regions were amplified from the RNA transcripts. The first round of RT-PCR for the TCR CDR3 was performed with the HTBI primer set and the Qiagen OneStep RT-PCR kit. The public sequencing data were trimmed at Q25 with fastp and processed into clonotypes with MiXCR by TCRdb, which kept only in-frame beta chains. Each CDR3 protein gets just one entry, which takes the most common genes and DNA from the rows behind it. Counted in this sample were approximately 150,000 distinct CDR3 sequences; 9.4% of them appeared once. The ten largest clones represent over 20% of the sample. Sequences were obtained from blood. These receptors all stem from a young woman with Graves' hyperthyroidism that later progressed to Graves' ophthalmopathy.

As to this clonotype: Possible read error: a much larger clone is one base away. The chain links TRBV27 to TRBJ2-2, with TRBD2 matching 11 bases. Looked up from germline, CDR1 is MNHEY and CDR2 is SMNVEV (reference sequence). The CDR3 is 18 residues long. The CDR3 here is CASSSPRLAGSNTGEPFF. CDR3 nucleotides: TGTGCCAGCAGTTCACCCAGACTAGCGGGGTCGAACACCGGGGAGCCGTTTTTT.

This clonotype was recorded many times. The rearrangement links TRBV6-2 or TRBV6-3 to TRBJ2-7; D ambiguous. The CDR3 extends over 13 amino acids. The V gene's germline CDR1 is MNHEY and CDR2 SVGEGT. The germline V and J ends were trimmed by 5 bases and 0 bases, with 8 bases remaining between them. CDR3: CASSNTRSYEQYF. In DNA, the CDR3 is TGTGCCAGCAGTAACACCCGCTCCTACGAGCAGTACTTC.

At least ten counts were recorded for this clonotype. The chain has TRBV28 and TRBJ1-4; D is undetermined. The length of the CDR3 is 15 residues. V lost 6 bases and J lost 3, with 14 bases in between. Per the germline V gene, CDR1 is MDHEN and CDR2 is SYDVKM. The CDR3 loop is CASRQKGVSNEKLFF. In DNA, the CDR3 is TGTGCCAGCAGGCAAAAGGGTGTGTCTAATGAAAAACTGTTTTTT.

This clonotype was recorded many times. The gene calls are TRBV20-1 and TRBJ1-5, with TRBD1 identical over 7 bases. Unmatched junction bases numbered 15, after V lost 0 bases and J lost 10 bases. This CDR3 is 16 amino acids long. From germline, CDR1 is DFQATT and CDR2 SNEGSKA (reference sequence). The CDR3 region has the DNA TGCAGTGCTAGAGACAGAACGACAGGGAGGAAGGCTCCCCAGCATTTT. This translates into CSARDRTTGRKAPQHF.

This clonotype was seen many times. The genes are TRBV29-1 and TRBJ2-7; no firm D call. CDR1 is SQVTM and CDR2 is ANQGSEA in the germline V gene. V lost 7 bases, J lost 3 bases, and 13 bases lay in between. CDR3 size: 12 residues. The CDR3 loop is CSAQTGNYEQYF. CDR3 DNA sequence: TGCAGCGCCCAGACTGGGAACTACGAGCAGTACTTC.

This clonotype has at least ten counts. This rearrangement joins TRBV30 to TRBJ2-5; 7 bases fit TRBD1. The V gene end was trimmed by 0 bases and the J gene end by 0 bases; junction bases not matched to a gene: 13. The germline V gene encodes CDR1 GTSNPN and CDR2 SVGIG (reference sequence). There are 18 residues in the CDR3. CDR3 residues: CAWSVIRDRETYQETQYF. The CDR3 nucleotides read TGTGCCTGGAGTGTTATTCGGGACAGAGAAACGTACCAAGAGACCCAGTACTTC.

This clonotype showed up many times. The chain is built from TRBV7-9 and TRBJ1-5; TRBD1 matches at 9 bases. V lost 4 bases, J lost 4 bases, and 11 bases stayed unmatched. In germline, CDR1 is SEHNR, CDR2 FQNEAQ (reference sequence). The CDR3 has 17 residues. The CDR3 DNA is TGTGCCAGCAGCTCTGCCGGGACAGGGTTATGGAATCAGCCCCAGCATTTT. It codes for CASSSAGTGLWNQPQHF.

This clonotype occurred many times. V gene TRBV4-1 combines with J gene TRBJ2-5, with no clear D. Germline CDR1 reads MGHRA; CDR2 reads YSYEKL. Between the trimmed V and J ends, which lost 0 bases and 3 bases, there was a span of 8 bases. The CDR3 runs to 14 residues. The CDR3 reads CASSQDPRKETQYF. CDR3 in DNA: TGCGCCAGCAGCCAAGATCCCAGAAAAGAGACCCAGTACTTC.

By share, this clonotype counts as medium-sized. The rearrangement joins TRBV13 to TRBJ2-3; possible D gene TRBD2, 5 bases. V lost 7 bases, J lost 5 bases, and 13 bases lay in between. The CDR3 loop spans 13 amino acids. Germline V CDR1 and CDR2: PRHDT, FYEKMQ (reference sequence). CDR3 DNA sequence: TGTGCCAGCAAGGGAGTGAGTTTAGATACGCAGTATTTT. Translating it yields CASKGVSLDTQYF.

This clonotype appeared a few times. The rearrangement uses TRBV25-1 and TRBJ2-6; TRBD1 or TRBD2 may be the D gene (5 bases each). The V gene's germline CDR1 is MGHDK and CDR2 SYGVNS. The ends were cut back, 1 base at V and 4 bases at J, with 11 bases in the middle. This CDR3 is 16 amino acids long. The CDR3 coding sequence is TGTGCCAGCAGTGAATTATGGGGGTCGGGGGCCAACGTCCTGACTTTC. Protein sequence: CASSELWGSGANVLTF.

Ten or more counts support this clonotype. This chain uses TRBV7-3 with TRBJ2-6, with TRBD1 identical over 7 bases. The CDR3 runs to 17 residues. J was trimmed by 3 bases and V by 4 bases; bases with no gene match: 9. Germline V CDR1 and CDR2: SGHTA, FQGTGA. For the CDR3, the DNA is TGTGCCAGCAGCTCGTTACCCACAGGGGTTGGGGCCAACGTCCTGACTTTC. This encodes CASSSLPTGVGANVLTF.

Worth noting for this clonotype: A much larger clonotype is one base distant, so this may be a read error. The chain combines TRBV30 with TRBJ2-5; D might be TRBD1 (6 bases). The CDR3 is 12 residues long. From germline, CDR1 is GTSNPN and CDR2 SVGIG (reference sequence). The CDR3 loop reads CAWRLAGESQYF. The CDR3 nucleotides read TGTGCCTGGAGGCTAGCAGGGGAGAGCCAGTACTTC.

This clonotype was seen repeatedly, ten times or more. The gene calls are TRBV7-8 and TRBJ2-5, with TRBD2 identical over 11 bases. Germline lookup yields CDR1 SGHVS and CDR2 FQNEAQ. This CDR3 has 15 amino acids. J was trimmed by 5 bases and V by 5 bases; bases with no gene match: 7. The DNA of the CDR3 is TGTGCCAGCAGCCTCACTAGCGGGAGTAGGGAGACCCAGTACTTC. It is translated as CASSLTSGSRETQYF.

At least ten counts were recorded for this clonotype. The chain joins TRBV20-1 to TRBJ1-5; no reliable D call. There are 14 residues in the CDR3. From germline, CDR1 is DFQATT and CDR2 SNEGSKA (reference sequence). V was clipped by 3 bases and J by 0 bases, with 9 bases between them. The CDR3 loop reads CSASFDGSNQPQHF. The DNA for the CDR3 is TGCAGTGCTAGCTTTGACGGTAGCAATCAGCCCCAGCATTTT.

This clonotype has a count of ten or more. The V call is TRBV6-1, the J call TRBJ2-3; 10 bases map to TRBD1. Germline V lookup: CDR1 MNHNS, CDR2 SASEGT. The CDR3 totals 15 residues. V was clipped by 5 bases and J by 10 bases; unmatched bases: 12. CDR3 nucleotide sequence: TGTGCCAGCAGTTCGACGGGACAGGGGCGGTTGGCGCAGTATTTT. It codes for CASSSTGQGRLAQYF.

This clonotype was observed at least ten times. V is TRBV6-1 and J is TRBJ2-1; D ambiguous. Germline V gene data show CDR1 as MNHNS and CDR2 as SASEGT. CDR3 length: 16 residues. Trimming removed 5 bases from V and 0 bases from J, with 14 bases in between. The CDR3 reads CASSHASRYSYNEQFF. The CDR3 bases are TGTGCCAGCAGTCATGCATCACGCTACTCCTACAATGAGCAGTTCTTC.

This clonotype has a count of ten or more. The rearrangement joins TRBV20-1 to TRBJ2-1; 9 bases are shared with TRBD1. V lost 2 bases to trimming and J lost 5 bases; unmatched junction nucleotides: 7. Germline CDR1 DFQATT, CDR2 SNEGSKA (reference sequence). The CDR3 contains 15 residues. CDR3 nucleotide sequence: TGCAGTGCTAGAAAGAGACAGGGGGAGGACAATGAGCAGTTCTTC. The encoded protein is CSARKRQGEDNEQFF.

This clonotype came up many times. The chain has TRBV28 and TRBJ2-7, with D perhaps TRBD1 or TRBD2 (6 bases each). The CDR3 runs 20 residues. V gave up 2 bases and J gave up 0 bases, with 26 bases separating them. Germline V gene sequence: CDR1 MDHEN, CDR2 SYDVKM. The CDR3 nucleotides are TGTGCCAGCAGTTTACCCCCCGTGCTCCCGGGGGCATTGGACTCCTACGAGCAGTACTTC. This sequence encodes CASSLPPVLPGALDSYEQYF.

Many counts were recorded for this clonotype. The DNA for the CDR3 is TGTGCCAGCAGCTTAAGACTAGTGGGGAACACCGGGGAGCTGTTTTTT. Its translation: CASSLRLVGNTGELFF. V is TRBV11-3 and J is TRBJ2-2, with D tentatively TRBD2 (6 bases). The CDR3 has 16 residues. V lost 2 bases, J lost 1 base, and 11 bases lay in between. Germline V gene sequence: CDR1 SGHNT, CDR2 YENEEA.